This T cell receptor (beta chain) was observed in a study of cytomegalovirus exposure and HLA in healthy donors. Looking at the study overall: The study's early data release held about 85 million unique TCRs from HLA-typed donors.

The germline gives CDR1 DFQATT, CDR2 SNEGSKA (reference sequence). Trimming shortened V by 6 bases and J by 7 bases, and 13 bases separated the two germline ends. CDR3 length: 11 amino acids. Primers for the PCR totalled 60 Vbeta and 13 Jbeta. Data came from immunoSEQ multiplex PCR; TCRdb stores just in-frame clones and leaves some out. The repertoire holds approximately 88,000 clones, with over 75% as singletons. What was sequenced was PBMCs. This chain joins TRBV20-1 and TRBJ2-7, with D perhaps TRBD1 (6 bases). The receptor was derived from a man aged 25-45 years in good health and CMV-seropositive. CDR3 in amino acids: CSARSGTEQYF. CDR3 DNA: TGCAGTGCACGTTCCGGGACAGAGCAGTACTTC.